This TCR beta chain was sequenced during a study of blood T cell repertoires in COVID-19. About the research overall: Acute and convalescent COVID-19 specimens originated in the United States, Italy and Spain.

From germline, CDR1 is SGHDN and CDR2 FVKESK. V lost 2 bases, J lost 7 bases, and 8 bases lay in between. CDR3 size: 13 residues. TCRdb keeps only in-frame clones here, not all; method: immunoSEQ multiplex PCR. The sample has approximately 410,000 clones, roughly 85% seen once. The table lists this clone with a few counts. The TCR originated in a woman aged 25 to 39 with active or convalescent COVID-19. The chain links TRBV14 to TRBJ1-4, with D unclear. The sequenced sample was peripheral blood. The CDR3 bases are TGTGCCAGCAGCCAATCCAGTGCTGAAAAACTGTTTTTT. This sequence encodes CASSQSSAEKLFF.